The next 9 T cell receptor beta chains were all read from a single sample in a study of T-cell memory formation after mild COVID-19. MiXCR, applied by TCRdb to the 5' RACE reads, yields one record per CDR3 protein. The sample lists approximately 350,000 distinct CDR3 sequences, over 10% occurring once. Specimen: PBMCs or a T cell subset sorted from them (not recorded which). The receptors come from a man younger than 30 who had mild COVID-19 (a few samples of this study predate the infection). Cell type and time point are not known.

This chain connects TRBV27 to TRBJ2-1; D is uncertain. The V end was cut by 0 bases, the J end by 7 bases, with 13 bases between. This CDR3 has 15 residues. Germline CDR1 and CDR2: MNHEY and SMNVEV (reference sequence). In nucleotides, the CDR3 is TGTGCCAGCAGTTTATCGTCACAGCTGGGGAATGAGCAGTTCTTC. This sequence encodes CASSLSSQLGNEQFF.

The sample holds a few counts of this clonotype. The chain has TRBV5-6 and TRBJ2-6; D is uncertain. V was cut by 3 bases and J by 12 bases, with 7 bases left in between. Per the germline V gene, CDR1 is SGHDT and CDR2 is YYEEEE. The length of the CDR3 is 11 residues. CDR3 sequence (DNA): TGTGCCAGCAGCTCCGTCGGCGTCCTGACTTTC. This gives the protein CASSSVGVLTF.

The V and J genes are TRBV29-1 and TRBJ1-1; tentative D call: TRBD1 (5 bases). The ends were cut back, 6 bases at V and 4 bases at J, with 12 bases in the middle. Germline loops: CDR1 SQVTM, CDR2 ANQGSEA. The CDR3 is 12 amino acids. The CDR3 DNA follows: TGCAGCGTGCACAGGATGGGCACTGAAGCTTTCTTT. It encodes CSVHRMGTEAFF.

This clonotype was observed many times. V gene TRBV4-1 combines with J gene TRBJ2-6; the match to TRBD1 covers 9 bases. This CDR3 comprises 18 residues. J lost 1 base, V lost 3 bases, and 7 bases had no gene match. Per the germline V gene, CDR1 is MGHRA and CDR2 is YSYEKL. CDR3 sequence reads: CASSQGTGTGSGANVLTF. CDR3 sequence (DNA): TGCGCCAGCAGCCAGGGCACCGGGACAGGGTCTGGGGCCAACGTCCTGACTTTC.

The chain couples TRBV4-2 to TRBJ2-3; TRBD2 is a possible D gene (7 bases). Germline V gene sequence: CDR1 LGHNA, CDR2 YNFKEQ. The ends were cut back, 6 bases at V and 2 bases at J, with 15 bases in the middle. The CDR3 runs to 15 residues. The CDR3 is CASRIEGGVTDTQYF. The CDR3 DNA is TGTGCCAGCAGGATAGAAGGGGGGGTCACAGATACGCAGTATTTT.

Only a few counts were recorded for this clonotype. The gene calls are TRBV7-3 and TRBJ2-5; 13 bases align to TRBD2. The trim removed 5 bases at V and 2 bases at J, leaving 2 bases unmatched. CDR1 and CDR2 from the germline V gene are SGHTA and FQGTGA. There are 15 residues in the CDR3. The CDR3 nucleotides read TGTGCCAGCAGCACGGGACTAGCGGGGCAAGAGACCCAGTACTTC. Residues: CASSTGLAGQETQYF.

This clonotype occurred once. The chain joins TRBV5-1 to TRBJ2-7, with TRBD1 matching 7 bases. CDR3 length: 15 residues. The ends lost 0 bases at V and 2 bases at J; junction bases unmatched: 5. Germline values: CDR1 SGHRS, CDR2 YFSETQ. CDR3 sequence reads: CASSLAPGQPYEQYF. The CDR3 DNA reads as TGCGCCAGCAGCTTGGCACCGGGACAGCCCTACGAGCAGTACTTC.

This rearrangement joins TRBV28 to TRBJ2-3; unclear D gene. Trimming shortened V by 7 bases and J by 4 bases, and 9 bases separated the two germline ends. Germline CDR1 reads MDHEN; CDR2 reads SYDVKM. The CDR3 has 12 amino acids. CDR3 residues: CASTDLADTQYF. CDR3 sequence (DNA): TGTGCCAGCACCGACCTGGCAGATACGCAGTATTTT.

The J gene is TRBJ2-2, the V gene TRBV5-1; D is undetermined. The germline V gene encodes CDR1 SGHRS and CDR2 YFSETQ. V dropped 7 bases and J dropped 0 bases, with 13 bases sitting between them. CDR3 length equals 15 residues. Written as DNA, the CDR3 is TGCGCCAGCCGGCCCCCTACTTCGAACACCGGGGAGCTGTTTTTT. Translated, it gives CASRPPTSNTGELFF.